Listed below are T cell receptor beta chains from one sample, sequenced in a study of cytomegalovirus exposure and HLA in healthy donors. TCRdb's copy holds only in-frame clones and misses some; the assay was immunoSEQ multiplex PCR. This table holds roughly 92,000 clones, approximately 80% found once. The sequenced material came from PBMCs. Receptors were obtained from a woman in her 70s in good health and CMV-seropositive. Both conserved end residues are trimmed from each CDR3. The order of the fields is V gene, J gene, CDR3 length, D gene, CDR3 protein. The D gene is left open where the match is weak.

v_call: TRBV6-5
j_call: TRBJ1-1
cdr3_length: 13
d_call: -
cdr3_aa: ASSSAQTGNTEAF

v_call: TRBV6-5
j_call: TRBJ2-6
cdr3_length: 13
d_call: -
cdr3_aa: ASSYRGSGANVLT

v_call: TRBV5-1
j_call: TRBJ2-7
cdr3_length: 17
d_call: TRBD1
cdr3_aa: ASSLRASLGQGLPYEQY

v_call: TRBV2
j_call: TRBJ1-3
cdr3_length: 13
d_call: TRBD1
cdr3_aa: ASARQGADGNTIY

v_call: TRBV13
j_call: TRBJ1-4
cdr3_length: 12
d_call: TRBD1
cdr3_aa: ASTGTGVREKLF

v_call: TRBV11-3
j_call: TRBJ2-3
cdr3_length: 17
d_call: TRBD2
cdr3_aa: ASSSGLAGEIVTTDTQY

v_call: TRBV18
j_call: TRBJ1-2
cdr3_length: 12
d_call: -
cdr3_aa: ASSPGGADYGYT

v_call: TRBV9
j_call: TRBJ1-1
cdr3_length: 16
d_call: TRBD1
cdr3_aa: ASSPNRASDRENPEAF

v_call: TRBV7-8
j_call: TRBJ2-3
cdr3_length: 15
d_call: TRBD2
cdr3_aa: ASSFVAGGTARDTQY

v_call: TRBV5-6
j_call: TRBJ2-5
cdr3_length: 13
d_call: TRBD2
cdr3_aa: ASSLGGRAVETQY

v_call: TRBV5-4
j_call: TRBJ2-3
cdr3_length: 17
d_call: TRBD2
cdr3_aa: ASSQSRLAGGGGTDTQY

v_call: TRBV19
j_call: TRBJ1-5
cdr3_length: 12
d_call: -
cdr3_aa: ASSMRQPNQPQH

v_call: TRBV6-6
j_call: TRBJ1-1
cdr3_length: 12
d_call: TRBD1
cdr3_aa: ASSRQGQNTEAF

v_call: TRBV6-1
j_call: TRBJ1-1
cdr3_length: 11
d_call: -
cdr3_aa: ASTPPGYTEAF

v_call: TRBV19
j_call: TRBJ2-7
cdr3_length: 12
d_call: TRBD2
cdr3_aa: ASSSRGLGYEQY

v_call: TRBV29-1
j_call: TRBJ1-2
cdr3_length: 11
d_call: -
cdr3_aa: SGTTVLTGGYT

v_call: TRBV4-2
j_call: TRBJ1-1
cdr3_length: 12
d_call: TRBD1
cdr3_aa: ASSRGQGSTEAF

v_call: TRBV7-3
j_call: TRBJ2-1
cdr3_length: 13
d_call: TRBD1
cdr3_aa: ASSLDRASINEQF

v_call: TRBV5-1
j_call: TRBJ2-2
cdr3_length: 16
d_call: TRBD2
cdr3_aa: ASSLYPRTSGATGELF

v_call: TRBV5-1
j_call: TRBJ1-4
cdr3_length: 13
d_call: TRBD1
cdr3_aa: ASSSGQGTNEKLF

v_call: TRBV7-9
j_call: TRBJ1-1
cdr3_length: 12
d_call: TRBD1
cdr3_aa: ASSLMGQGTEAF

v_call: TRBV2
j_call: TRBJ2-3
cdr3_length: 12
d_call: -
cdr3_aa: ASRVAGFGDTQY

v_call: TRBV5-4
j_call: TRBJ1-1
cdr3_length: 12
d_call: TRBD1
cdr3_aa: ASSLTGVNTEAF

v_call: TRBV7-9
j_call: TRBJ2-7
cdr3_length: 12
d_call: -
cdr3_aa: ASSSTSEVYEQY

v_call: TRBV27
j_call: TRBJ2-1
cdr3_length: 13
d_call: TRBD2
cdr3_aa: ASSPWTSGSHEQF

v_call: TRBV5-1
j_call: TRBJ2-5
cdr3_length: 12
d_call: -
cdr3_aa: ASSYGTLQETQY

v_call: TRBV7-2
j_call: TRBJ2-7
cdr3_length: 13
d_call: TRBD2
cdr3_aa: ASSPGTSGRDKQY

v_call: TRBV19
j_call: TRBJ2-1
cdr3_length: 15
d_call: TRBD1
cdr3_aa: ASSIGGTGRTYNEQF

v_call: TRBV29-1
j_call: TRBJ1-5
cdr3_length: 10
d_call: -
cdr3_aa: SVGQGNQPQH

v_call: TRBV7-2
j_call: TRBJ2-2
cdr3_length: 16
d_call: TRBD1
cdr3_aa: ASSPRVRGTGGAGELF

v_call: TRBV7-2
j_call: TRBJ2-1
cdr3_length: 12
d_call: -
cdr3_aa: ASSTTLQGTEQF

v_call: TRBV14
j_call: TRBJ1-2
cdr3_length: 16
d_call: -
cdr3_aa: ASSQGPWEQGINYGYT

v_call: TRBV10-3
j_call: TRBJ2-1
cdr3_length: 13
d_call: TRBD1
cdr3_aa: AISGGAGGYGEQF

v_call: TRBV4-3
j_call: TRBJ1-3
cdr3_length: 14
d_call: -
cdr3_aa: ASSQDPGQGGNTIY

v_call: TRBV7-7
j_call: TRBJ2-5
cdr3_length: 13
d_call: TRBD2
cdr3_aa: ASSAGTIDQETQY

v_call: TRBV4-1
j_call: TRBJ2-1
cdr3_length: 14
d_call: TRBD1
cdr3_aa: ASSQSQGQGSNEQF

v_call: TRBV7-2
j_call: TRBJ2-1
cdr3_length: 15
d_call: TRBD2
cdr3_aa: ASSLVGTSGAVNEQF

v_call: TRBV5-1
j_call: TRBJ2-7
cdr3_length: 14
d_call: -
cdr3_aa: ASSRPLDSRGDEQY

v_call: TRBV7-2
j_call: TRBJ2-2
cdr3_length: 12
d_call: TRBD1
cdr3_aa: ASSPGQRTGELF

v_call: TRBV5-1
j_call: TRBJ2-2
cdr3_length: 13
d_call: -
cdr3_aa: ASSVEHPNTGELF

v_call: TRBV28
j_call: TRBJ1-1
cdr3_length: 14
d_call: TRBD1
cdr3_aa: ASREVNRGLNTEAF

v_call: TRBV19
j_call: TRBJ1-1
cdr3_length: 13
d_call: TRBD1
cdr3_aa: ASRKEGQVRTEAF

v_call: TRBV19
j_call: TRBJ2-7
cdr3_length: 12
d_call: TRBD2
cdr3_aa: ASKFGGSRHEQY

v_call: TRBV5-1
j_call: TRBJ2-7
cdr3_length: 12
d_call: TRBD1
cdr3_aa: ASRGQNLNYEQY

v_call: TRBV30
j_call: TRBJ1-5
cdr3_length: 15
d_call: TRBD1
cdr3_aa: AWSVNRGIKSNQPQH

v_call: TRBV21-1
j_call: TRBJ1-2
cdr3_length: 14
d_call: -
cdr3_aa: ASSKRVDRGDYGYT